This passage covers 18 T cell receptor beta chains from one sample sequenced in a study of glioma-infiltrating T cells. TCR alpha and beta CDR3 regions were amplified from RNA using iRepertoire nested multiplex PCR. In TCRdb, the multiplex PCR reads were re-called with MiXCR into one record per CDR3 protein. The data contain roughly 200,000 distinct CDR3 sequences, about 47% of them singletons. Sequenced: glioma tissue, nonneoplastic brain tissue, or PBMCs (not recorded which). Receptors originate from a human donor with low-grade glioma or glioblastoma, undergoing nonglioma brain surgery, or in good health (not recorded which).

CDR3 DNA sequence: TGTGCCAGCAGAGGGGCGGGAGCTCCCACGCAGTATTTT. This sequence encodes CASRGAGAPTQYF. This chain uses TRBV27 with TRBJ2-3; TRBD2 matches 7 bases. Germline CDR1 reads MNHEY; CDR2 reads SMNVEV (reference sequence). The CDR3 loop spans 13 amino acids. After removal of 6 bases from V and 9 bases from J, the junction contained 9 bases not matched to a gene.

With respect to this clonotype: A read error may account for a junction end that differs from germline. V usage is TRBV2 and J usage is TRBJ2-3, with 8 nucleotides matching TRBD1. The CDR3 has 15 amino acids. The germline gives CDR1 SNHLY, CDR2 FYNNEI. DNA for the CDR3: TGTGCCAGCAGCTCCGGACAGGGCAGCACAGGTACGCAGTATTTT. This codes for CASSSGQGSTGTQYF.

This clonotype has only one observation. A much larger clonotype is one base distant, so this may be a read error. The CDR3 sequence: CATRGLSYNERFF. Here the CDR3 DNA reads TGTGCCACCAGGGGTCTATCCTACAATGAGCGGTTCTTC. V gene TRBV24-1 combines with J gene TRBJ2-1; D uncertain. Germline CDR1 and CDR2: KGHDR and SFDVKD. The CDR3 has 13 amino acids.

This clonotype was detected ten times or more. The chain recombines TRBV20-1 with TRBJ2-1; 9 nucleotides align to TRBD2. CDR1 is DFQATT, CDR2 SNEGSKA, per germline (reference sequence). V shed 6 bases and J 7 bases; nucleotides not matched to a gene: 7. The CDR3 extends over 13 amino acids. The DNA for the CDR3 is TGCAGTGCCCTTAGCGGGAGTCAGAATGAGCAGTTCTTC. It is translated as CSALSGSQNEQFF.

Turning to this clonotype: Because the CDR3 is missing its conserved closing phenylalanine or tryptophan, this is likely a read error. J is TRBJ1-2 and V is TRBV25-1, with TRBD1 matching over 7 bases. Losses at the gene ends were 3 bases for V and 5 bases for J; bases not matched to a gene: 3. CDR3 size: 13 residues. The germline gives CDR1 MGHDK, CDR2 SYGVNS. The CDR3 sequence is CASSEGQLYGYTL. The CDR3 bases are TGTGCCAGCAGTGAGGGACAGCTATATGGCTACACCTTG.

The V call is TRBV5-4, the J call TRBJ1-4, with D uncertain. The CDR3 loop spans 12 amino acids. Trimming pared 1 base from V and 8 bases from J, leaving 6 bases between. Germline V CDR1 and CDR2: SGHNT, YYREEE (reference sequence). The CDR3 nucleotides read TGTGCCAGCAGCTTGTTGGGGGAAAAACTGTTTTTT. Translating it yields CASSLLGEKLFF.

This clonotype showed up just a few times. J is TRBJ2-7 and V is TRBV4-1; D tentatively fits TRBD1 or TRBD2 (5 bases each). V lost 4 bases and J lost 3, with 13 bases in between. The CDR3 loop spans 14 amino acids. Germline CDR1 and CDR2: MGHRA and YSYEKL. CDR3 nucleotides: TGCGCCAGCAGCCCCATTGGGACCGGCTACGAGCAGTACTTC. Protein: CASSPIGTGYEQYF.

CDR3 nucleotides: TGTGCCAGCAGTGATCTCGATTCGGACCCACGGGATGAGCAGTTCTTC. This encodes CASSDLDSDPRDEQFF. The V and J genes are TRBV2 and TRBJ2-1; D call uncertain. Germline lookup yields CDR1 SNHLY and CDR2 FYNNEI. The V gene lost 3 bases and the J gene lost 8 bases, with 20 bases spanning the gap. The CDR3 runs 16 residues.

On this clonotype itself: Given a much more abundant clone one base away, this may be a read error. The chain employs TRBV28 and TRBJ2-7, with 7 bases lining up with TRBD1. The CDR3 length is 16 residues. The germline gives CDR1 MDHEN, CDR2 SYDVKM. V was clipped by 10 bases and J by 11 bases; unmatched bases: 26. CDR3 loop: CATQTPGGQVRREKYF. The CDR3 DNA reads TGTGCCACCCAGACCCCTGGAGGACAGGTCCGTAGGGAGAAGTACTTC.

This clonotype was counted only a few times. Being one base from a much bigger clone, this may be a read error. This chain links TRBV6-2 or TRBV6-3 with TRBJ2-1; TRBD1 might be the D (6 bases). CDR3 size: 15 residues. The germline V gene has CDR1 MNHEY and CDR2 SVGEGT. V was pared by 6 bases and J by 3 bases, with 15 bases between. CDR3 in DNA: TGTGCCAGCAGATCAGGGGTAAGGGTCTACAATGAGCAGTTCTTC. It yields the protein CASRSGVRVYNEQFF.

Worth noting for this clonotype: A much larger clonotype is one base distant, so this may be a read error. The chain combines TRBV19 with TRBJ1-5; weak D call: TRBD1 (6 bases). The germline V gene encodes CDR1 LNHDA and CDR2 SQIVND (reference sequence). There are 15 residues in the CDR3. The CDR3 spells CASTPTGLSNQHQHF. CDR3 in DNA: TGTGCCAGTACTCCGACAGGCCTTAGCAATCAGCACCAGCATTTT.

A remark on this clonotype: One end of the junction fails to match germline, which may point to a read error. This chain uses TRBV4-2 with TRBJ2-7; D is undetermined. The CDR3 runs 14 residues. The germline V gene encodes CDR1 LGHNA and CDR2 YNFKEQ. DNA for the CDR3: TGTGCCAGCAGCCAAGGCTTAAGAGAAGCCGAGCACTACTTC. Encoded protein: CASSQGLREAEHYF.

This clonotype was counted a few times. The V and J genes are TRBV4-2 and TRBJ2-3, with a possible D match to TRBD2 (6 bases). The ends were cut back, 4 bases at V and 2 bases at J, with 16 bases in the middle. Germline CDR1 reads LGHNA; CDR2 reads YNFKEQ. This CDR3 has 16 amino acids. The CDR3 spells CASSPGGPASTDTQYF. Here the CDR3 DNA reads TGTGCCAGCAGCCCTGGAGGGCCGGCCTCCACAGATACGCAGTATTTT.

This clonotype was counted at least ten times. The chain has TRBV20-1 and TRBJ2-7; 10 nucleotides align to TRBD2. The ends lost 0 bases at V and 0 bases at J; junction bases unmatched: 2. Germline CDR1 DFQATT, CDR2 SNEGSKA (reference sequence). The CDR3 consists of 15 residues. DNA for the CDR3: TGCAGTGCTAGAGAGTCTAGCGGGAGCTCCTACGAGCAGTACTTC. Protein sequence: CSARESSGSSYEQYF.

J is TRBJ2-5 and V is TRBV28; D remains ambiguous. The V end lost 3 bases, the J end lost 3 bases, and 8 bases lay between the germline ends. Per the germline V gene, CDR1 is MDHEN and CDR2 is SYDVKM. The CDR3 runs to 13 residues. CDR3 sequence (DNA): TGTGCCAGCAGTTTTTCCAGGAAAGAGACCCAGTACTTC. Protein product: CASSFSRKETQYF.

The CDR3: CASSSLLGTTGRELFF. The CDR3 DNA reads as TGTGCCAGCAGTTCCTTGCTGGGGACCACTGGCCGGGAGCTGTTTTTT. The genes are TRBV7-9 and TRBJ2-2, with D perhaps being TRBD1 or TRBD2 (5 bases each). Germline V gives CDR1 SEHNR, CDR2 FQNEAQ (reference sequence). The CDR3 is made up of 16 amino acids. The germline V and J ends were trimmed by 6 bases and 9 bases, with 23 bases remaining between them.

As concerns this clonotype: This may stem from a read error, because a much larger clone lies one nucleotide away. The CDR3 sequence is CASSFLRGGKYEQFF. The CDR3 DNA sequence: TGTGCCAGCAGTTTCTTAAGGGGCGGGAAGTATGAGCAGTTCTTC. The J gene is TRBJ2-1, the V gene TRBV27; D is perhaps TRBD2 (6 bases). This CDR3 comprises 15 residues. Germline loops: CDR1 MNHEY, CDR2 SMNVEV (reference sequence). V was pared by 3 bases and J by 8 bases, with 17 bases between.

This clonotype occurred many times. The V gene is TRBV6-6, the J gene TRBJ2-7; D ambiguous. The length of the CDR3 is 13 residues. Trimming left V 0 bases short and J 5 bases short, with 8 bases between. CDR1 and CDR2 from the germline V gene are MNHNY and SVGAGI (reference sequence). The CDR3 DNA reads TGTGCCAGCAGTTACTCGACGATGAACGAGCAGTACTTC. Amino acid sequence: CASSYSTMNEQYF.